Described below is a single T cell receptor (beta chain) sequence and its context. These data come from a study of blood T cells in healthy people across ages. Germline V CDR1 and CDR2: SGHRS, YFSETQ. CDR3 length: 16 amino acids. Using a J-beta primer mix together with a sample-barcoded 5' primer, a second PCR was run for about 6 to 11 cycles. One entry per CDR3 protein, called by TCRdb with MiXCR from the 5' RACE reads. In the table there are 1.5 million to 2 million distinct CDR3 sequences, approximately 40% of which are singletons. The source material was blood. This sequence joins TRBV5-1 and TRBJ2-4; 7 bases are a match to TRBD1. The J call is uncertain, as TRBJ2-7 better fits the DNA end. The sequence was obtained from a human donor in good health. The CDR3, as DNA: TGCGCCAGCAGTGCCAGGTGGGGACAGTCACTCTACGAGCAGTACTTC. Translation: CASSARWGQSLYEQYF.